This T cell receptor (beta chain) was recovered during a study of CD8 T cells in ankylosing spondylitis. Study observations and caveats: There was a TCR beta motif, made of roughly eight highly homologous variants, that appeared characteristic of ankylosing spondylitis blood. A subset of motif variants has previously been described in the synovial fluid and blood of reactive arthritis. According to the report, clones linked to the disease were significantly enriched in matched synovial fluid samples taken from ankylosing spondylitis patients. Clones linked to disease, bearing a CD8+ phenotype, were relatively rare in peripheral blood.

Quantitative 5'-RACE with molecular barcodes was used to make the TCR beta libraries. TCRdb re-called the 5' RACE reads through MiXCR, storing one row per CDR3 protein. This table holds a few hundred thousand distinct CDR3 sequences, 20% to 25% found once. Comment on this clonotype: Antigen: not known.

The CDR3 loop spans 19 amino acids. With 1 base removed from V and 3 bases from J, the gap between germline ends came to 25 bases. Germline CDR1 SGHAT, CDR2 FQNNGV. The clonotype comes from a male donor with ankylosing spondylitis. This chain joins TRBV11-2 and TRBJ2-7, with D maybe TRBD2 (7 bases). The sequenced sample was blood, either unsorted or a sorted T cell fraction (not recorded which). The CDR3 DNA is TGTGCCAGCAGCTTAGTAGGGCTAGCCCTGGGGGGGCGGGGCTACGAGCAGTACTTC. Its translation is CASSLVGLALGGRGYEQYF.